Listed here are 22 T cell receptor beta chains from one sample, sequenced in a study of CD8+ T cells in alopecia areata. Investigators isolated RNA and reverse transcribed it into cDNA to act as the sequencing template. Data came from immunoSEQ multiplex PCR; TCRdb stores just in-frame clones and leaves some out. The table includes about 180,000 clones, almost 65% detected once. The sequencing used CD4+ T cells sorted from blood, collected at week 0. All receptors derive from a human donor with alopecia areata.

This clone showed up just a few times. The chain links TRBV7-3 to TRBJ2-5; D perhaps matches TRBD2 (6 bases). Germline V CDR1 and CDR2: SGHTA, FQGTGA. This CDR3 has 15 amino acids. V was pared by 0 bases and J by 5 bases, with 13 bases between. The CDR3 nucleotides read TGTGCCAGCAGCTTAACTTGGGCAGGGAGGGAGACCCAGTACTTC. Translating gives CASSLTWAGRETQYF.

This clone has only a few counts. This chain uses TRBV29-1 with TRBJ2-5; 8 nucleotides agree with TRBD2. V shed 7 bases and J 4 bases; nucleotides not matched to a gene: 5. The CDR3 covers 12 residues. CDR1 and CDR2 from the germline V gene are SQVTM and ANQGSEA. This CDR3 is CSARTSRETQYF. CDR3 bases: TGCAGCGCAAGGACTAGCCGAGAGACCCAGTACTTC. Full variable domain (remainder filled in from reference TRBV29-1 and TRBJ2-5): SAVISQKPSRDICQRGTSLTIQCQVDSQVTMMFWYRQQPGQSLTLIATANQGSEATYESGFVIDKFPISRPNLTFSTLTVSNMSPEDSSIYLCSARTSRETQYFGPGTRLLVL.

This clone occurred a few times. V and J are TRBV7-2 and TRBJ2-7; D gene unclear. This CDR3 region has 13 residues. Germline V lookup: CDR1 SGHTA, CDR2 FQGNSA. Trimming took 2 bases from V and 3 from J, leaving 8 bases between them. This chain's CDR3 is CASSLRSDYEQYF. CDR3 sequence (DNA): TGTGCCAGCAGCTTACGCTCCGACTACGAGCAGTACTTC.

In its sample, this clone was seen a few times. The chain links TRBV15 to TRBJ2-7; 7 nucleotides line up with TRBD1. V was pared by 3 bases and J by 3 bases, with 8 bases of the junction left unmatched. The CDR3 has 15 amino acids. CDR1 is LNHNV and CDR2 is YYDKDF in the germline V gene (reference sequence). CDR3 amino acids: CATSRNRGVGYEQYF. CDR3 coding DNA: TGTGCCACCAGCAGGAACAGGGGAGTCGGCTACGAGCAGTACTTC.

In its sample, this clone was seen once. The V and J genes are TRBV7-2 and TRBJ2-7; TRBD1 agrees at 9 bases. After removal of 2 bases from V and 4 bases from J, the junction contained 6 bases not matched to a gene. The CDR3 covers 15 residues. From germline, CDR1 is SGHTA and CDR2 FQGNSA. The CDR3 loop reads CASSLTGGGLYEQYF. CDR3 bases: TGTGCCAGCAGCTTAACAGGGGGCGGTTTGTACGAGCAGTACTTC.

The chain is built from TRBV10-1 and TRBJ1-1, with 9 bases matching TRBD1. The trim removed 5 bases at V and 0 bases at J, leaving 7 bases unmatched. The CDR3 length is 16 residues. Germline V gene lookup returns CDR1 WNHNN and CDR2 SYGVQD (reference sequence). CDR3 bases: TGCGCCAGCAGTCAAGGACAGGGGACCATGAACACTGAAGCTTTCTTT. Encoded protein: CASSQGQGTMNTEAFF.

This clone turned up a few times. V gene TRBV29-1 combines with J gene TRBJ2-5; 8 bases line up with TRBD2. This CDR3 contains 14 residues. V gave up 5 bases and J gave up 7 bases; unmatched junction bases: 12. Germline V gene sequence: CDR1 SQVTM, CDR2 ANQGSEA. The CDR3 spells CSVSSGTSGGTQYF. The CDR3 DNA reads TGCAGCGTTTCCTCCGGGACTAGTGGCGGGACCCAGTACTTC. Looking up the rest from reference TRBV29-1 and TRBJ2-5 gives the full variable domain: SAVISQKPSRDICQRGTSLTIQCQVDSQVTMMFWYRQQPGQSLTLIATANQGSEATYESGFVIDKFPISRPNLTFSTLTVSNMSPEDSSIYLCSVSSGTSGGTQYFGPGTRLLVL.

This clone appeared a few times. CDR3 DNA sequence: TGTGCCAGCAGCTTGATGGGGGTAGGTTCGTATGAGCAGTTCTTC. It codes for CASSLMGVGSYEQFF. The gene calls are TRBV11-2 and TRBJ2-1; TRBD1 or TRBD2 may be the D gene (5 bases each). V lost 3 bases and J 8 bases, leaving 17 bases between the germline ends. CDR1 and CDR2 (germline): SGHAT, FQNNGV. The length of the CDR3 is 15 residues.

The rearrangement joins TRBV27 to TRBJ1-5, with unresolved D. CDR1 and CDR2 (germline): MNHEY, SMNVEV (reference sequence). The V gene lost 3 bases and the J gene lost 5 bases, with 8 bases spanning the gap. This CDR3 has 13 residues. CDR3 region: CASSLGYDQPQHF. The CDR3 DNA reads TGTGCCAGCAGTTTGGGGTACGATCAGCCCCAGCATTTT.

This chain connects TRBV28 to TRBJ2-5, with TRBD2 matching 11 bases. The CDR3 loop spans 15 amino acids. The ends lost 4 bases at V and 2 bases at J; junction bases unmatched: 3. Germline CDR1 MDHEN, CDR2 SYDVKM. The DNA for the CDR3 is TGTGCCAGCAGTTCGCTAGCGGGGGGACAAGAGACCCAGTACTTC. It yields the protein CASSSLAGGQETQYF.

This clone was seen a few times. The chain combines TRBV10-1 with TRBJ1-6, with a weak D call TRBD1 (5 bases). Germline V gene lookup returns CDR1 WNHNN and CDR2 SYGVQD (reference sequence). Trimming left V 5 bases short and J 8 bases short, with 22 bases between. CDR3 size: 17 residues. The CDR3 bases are TGCGCCAGCAGTCCTGACTTAATTGGGGGTTGGTATTCACCCCTCCACTTT. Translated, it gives CASSPDLIGGWYSPLHF.

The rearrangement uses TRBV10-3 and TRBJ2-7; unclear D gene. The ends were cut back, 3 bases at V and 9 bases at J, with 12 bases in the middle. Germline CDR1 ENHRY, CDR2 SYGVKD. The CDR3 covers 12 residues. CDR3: CAISEGPVGQYF. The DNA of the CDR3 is TGTGCCATCAGTGAAGGACCGGTGGGGCAGTACTTC.

The CDR3 loop reads CASSLSISSTDTQYF. CDR3 in DNA: TGTGCCAGCAGTTTATCGATTTCTAGCACAGATACGCAGTATTTT. The chain has TRBV27 and TRBJ2-3, with D uncertain. The germline CDR1 and CDR2 sequences are MNHEY and SMNVEV (reference sequence). V was shortened by 0 bases and J by 0 bases, with 7 bases between the two germline ends. The CDR3 has 15 amino acids.

CDR3 loop: CASSPQGGSPLHF. The DNA of the CDR3 is TGTGCCAGCAGCCCCCAAGGGGGGTCACCCCTCCACTTT. The chain carries TRBV27 and TRBJ1-6; TRBD1 might be the D (6 bases). There are 13 residues in the CDR3. The V end lost 6 bases, the J end lost 10 bases, and 13 bases lay between the germline ends. Germline V gives CDR1 MNHEY, CDR2 SMNVEV (reference sequence).

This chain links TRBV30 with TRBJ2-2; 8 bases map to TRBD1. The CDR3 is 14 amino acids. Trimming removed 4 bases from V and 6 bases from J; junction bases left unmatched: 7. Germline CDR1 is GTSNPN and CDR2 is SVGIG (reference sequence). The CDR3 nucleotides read TGTGCCTGGACCGGCAGGGGGCATGCCGGGGAGCTGTTTTTT. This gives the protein CAWTGRGHAGELFF. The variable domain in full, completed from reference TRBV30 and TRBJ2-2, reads SQTIHQWPATLVQPVGSPLSLECTVEGTSNPNLYWYRQAAGRGLQLLFYSVGIGQISSEVPQNLSASRPQDRQFILSSKKLLLSDSGFYLCAWTGRGHAGELFFGEGSRLTVL.

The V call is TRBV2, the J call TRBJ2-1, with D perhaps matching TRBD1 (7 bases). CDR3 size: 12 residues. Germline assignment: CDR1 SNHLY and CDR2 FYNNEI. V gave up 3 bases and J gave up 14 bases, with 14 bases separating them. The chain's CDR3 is CASSEVRGAEFF. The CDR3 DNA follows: TGTGCCAGCAGTGAGGTCAGGGGGGCGGAGTTCTTC.

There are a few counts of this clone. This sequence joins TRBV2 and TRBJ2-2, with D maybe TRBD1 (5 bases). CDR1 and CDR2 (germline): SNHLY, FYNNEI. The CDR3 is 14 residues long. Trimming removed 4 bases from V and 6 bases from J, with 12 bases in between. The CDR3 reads CASSVLAGPGELFF. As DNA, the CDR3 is TGTGCCAGCAGTGTGTTGGCAGGGCCCGGGGAGCTGTTTTTT.

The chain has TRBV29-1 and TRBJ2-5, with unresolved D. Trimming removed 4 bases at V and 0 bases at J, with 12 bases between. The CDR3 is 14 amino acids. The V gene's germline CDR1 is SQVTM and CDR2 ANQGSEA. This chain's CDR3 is CSVVGKLYQETQYF. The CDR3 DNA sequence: TGCAGCGTTGTGGGAAAACTGTACCAAGAGACCCAGTACTTC.

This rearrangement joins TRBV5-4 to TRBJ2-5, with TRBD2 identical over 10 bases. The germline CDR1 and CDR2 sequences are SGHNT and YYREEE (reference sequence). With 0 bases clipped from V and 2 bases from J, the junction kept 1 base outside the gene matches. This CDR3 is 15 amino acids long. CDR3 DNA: TGTGCCAGCAGCTTGGGTAGCGGGGGGCAAGAGACCCAGTACTTC. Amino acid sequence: CASSLGSGGQETQYF.

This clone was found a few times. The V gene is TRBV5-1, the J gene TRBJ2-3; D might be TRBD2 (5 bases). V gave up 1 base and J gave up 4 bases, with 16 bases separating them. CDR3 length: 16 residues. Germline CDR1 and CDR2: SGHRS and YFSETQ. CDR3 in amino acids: CASSLYNAAAADTQYF. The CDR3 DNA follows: TGCGCCAGCAGCTTGTACAACGCCGCAGCGGCAGATACGCAGTATTTT. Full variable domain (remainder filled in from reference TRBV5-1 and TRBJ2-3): KAGVTQTPRYLIKTRGQQVTLSCSPISGHRSVSWYQQTPGQGLQFLFEYFSETQRNKGNFPGRFSGRQFSNSRSEMNVSTLELGDSALYLCASSLYNAAAADTQYFGPGTRLTVL.

CDR3 in DNA: TGTGCCGTGCTGTTAGCGGGAGCCTACGAGCAGTACTTC. Amino acid sequence: CAVLLAGAYEQYF. This chain connects TRBV2 to TRBJ2-7, with 9 bases lining up with TRBD2. Germline CDR1 and CDR2: SNHLY and FYNNEI. This CDR3 comprises 13 residues. The V and J ends lost 11 bases and 2 bases, in that order; junction bases with no gene match: 7.

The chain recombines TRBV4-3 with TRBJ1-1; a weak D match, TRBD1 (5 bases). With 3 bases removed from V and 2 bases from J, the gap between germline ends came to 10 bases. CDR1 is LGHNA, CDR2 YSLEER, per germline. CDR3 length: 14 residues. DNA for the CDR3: TGCGCCAGCAGCCAGGCGACAGAAAACACTGAAGCTTTCTTT. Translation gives CASSQATENTEAFF.